This T cell receptor beta chain was sequenced during a study of OX40 agonist ivuxolimab in advanced cancers. The assay was immunoSEQ multiplex PCR, and TCRdb's table has in-frame clones only and misses some. The sample holds 75,000 to 100,000 clones, under 90% seen once. The receptor comes from an adult with an advanced solid tumor such as melanoma, head and neck, liver or kidney cancer. The sample was CD4+ or CD8+ T cells sorted from blood, taken in a trial of the OX40 agonist ivuxolimab.

In DNA form, the CDR3 reads TGTGCCATCAGAAAGGAGGGACAGGCTAACTATGGCTACACCTTC. It specifies CAIRKEGQANYGYTF. V gene TRBV10-3 combines with J gene TRBJ1-2; 8 nucleotides line up with TRBD1. The CDR3 has 15 amino acids. Germline V gene data show CDR1 as ENHRY and CDR2 as SYGVKD. Unmatched junction bases numbered 6, after V lost 6 bases and J lost 0 bases.